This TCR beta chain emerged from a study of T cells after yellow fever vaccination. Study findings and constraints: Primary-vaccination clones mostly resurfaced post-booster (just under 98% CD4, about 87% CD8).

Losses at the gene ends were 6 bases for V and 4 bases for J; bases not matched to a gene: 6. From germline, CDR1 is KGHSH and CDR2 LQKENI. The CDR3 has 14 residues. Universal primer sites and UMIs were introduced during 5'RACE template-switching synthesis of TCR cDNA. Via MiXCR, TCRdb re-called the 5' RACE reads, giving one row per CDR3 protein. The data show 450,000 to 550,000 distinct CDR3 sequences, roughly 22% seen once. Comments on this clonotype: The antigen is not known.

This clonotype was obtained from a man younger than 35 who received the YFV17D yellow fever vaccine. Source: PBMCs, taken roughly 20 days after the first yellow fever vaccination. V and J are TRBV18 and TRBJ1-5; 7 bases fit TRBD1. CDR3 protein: CASSAGQINQPQHF. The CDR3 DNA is TGTGCCAGCTCCGCGGGACAGATAAATCAGCCCCAGCATTTT.